This T cell receptor beta chain was sequenced for a study of blood T cell repertoires in COVID-19. Per germline, CDR1 LNHDA and CDR2 SQIVND (reference sequence). With 5 bases clipped from V and 1 base from J, the junction kept 4 bases outside the gene matches. The CDR3 extends over 15 amino acids. As processed by the authors: Amplification with reference gene primers provided the estimates of nucleated cell counts. TCRdb's copy holds only in-frame clones and misses some; the assay was immunoSEQ multiplex PCR. V, J and clone size derive from that table, while D and trimming were established from the DNA sequence. The sample shows about 150,000 clones, about 85% of them seen only once.

This clonotype originated in a human donor with acute or convalescent COVID-19. The donor label of this sample is uncertain. V and J are TRBV19 and TRBJ2-2; 7 nucleotides align to TRBD2. The sample taken for sequencing was peripheral blood. CDR3 loop: CASSFRGGNTGELFF. The CDR3 DNA sequence: TGTGCCAGTAGTTTCCGCGGGGGGAACACCGGGGAGCTGTTTTTT.